This passage covers 15 T cell receptor beta chains from one sample sequenced in a study of shared clonotypes between healthy human individuals. Clones were read by immunoSEQ multiplex PCR, and TCRdb kept only the in-frame ones, dropping some. The table lists around 2.1 million clones, approximately 94% of them singletons. CD45RO-negative, CCR7-selected cells formed the naive CD8 fraction, which excluded terminally differentiated effector memory CD45RA+ cells. Material for sequencing was naive CD8+ T cells from PBMCs. The source of these receptors is a man between 18 and 29 years old in good health. Some clones in this sample may be carry-over from other donors' samples.

The V and J genes are TRBV5-1 and TRBJ2-7, with 8 positions matching TRBD2. Germline V CDR1 and CDR2: SGHRS, YFSETQ. Trimming removed 0 bases from V and 5 bases from J; junction bases left unmatched: 7. The CDR3 spans 15 residues. CDR3 sequence reads: CASSLALAGSNEQYF. In DNA form, the CDR3 reads TGCGCCAGCAGCTTGGCTTTAGCGGGAAGCAACGAGCAGTACTTC.

Notes on this clone: The sample carries other DNA sequences with the same CDR3. The chain carries TRBV4-1 and TRBJ1-5; TRBD1 matches 11 bases. The germline V gene has CDR1 MGHRA and CDR2 YSYEKL. The CDR3 is 15 residues long. The trim removed 0 bases at V and 7 bases at J, leaving 2 bases unmatched. CDR3 sequence reads: CASSQDRDRGQPQHF. The CDR3 coding sequence is TGCGCCAGCAGCCAAGATCGGGACAGGGGGCAGCCCCAGCATTTT.

This clone was seen just once. The chain recombines TRBV7-9 with TRBJ1-2, with 8 nucleotides matching TRBD1. V lost 1 base to trimming and J lost 0 bases; unmatched junction nucleotides: 7. CDR1 and CDR2 (germline): SEHNR, FQNEAQ (reference sequence). The length of the CDR3 is 17 residues. The CDR3 protein is CASSLEDRGTSNYGYTF. The CDR3 bases are TGTGCCAGCAGCTTAGAAGACAGGGGTACCTCTAACTATGGCTACACCTTC.

This clone was detected a few times. The chain uses TRBV13 and TRBJ1-1; no definite D call. This CDR3 has 13 residues. Trimming removed 5 bases from V and 3 bases from J, with 10 bases in between. The germline V gene has CDR1 PRHDT and CDR2 FYEKMQ (reference sequence). CDR3 sequence (DNA): TGTGCCAGCAGCCAAGGAAGGTACACTGAAGCTTTCTTT. This sequence encodes CASSQGRYTEAFF.

The rearrangement joins TRBV30 to TRBJ2-3, with D possibly TRBD1 on 6 matching bases. The CDR3 consists of 15 residues. Trimming removed 3 bases from V and 4 bases from J, with 17 bases in between. The germline V gene encodes CDR1 GTSNPN and CDR2 SVGIG (reference sequence). CDR3 region: CAWSTHRVQADTQYF. CDR3 in DNA: TGTGCCTGGAGCACACACAGGGTCCAGGCAGATACGCAGTATTTT.

This clone was observed a single time. J is TRBJ2-3 and V is TRBV19, with D perhaps matching TRBD1 (5 bases). Between the trimmed V and J ends, which lost 2 bases and 0 bases, there was a span of 9 bases. Germline loops: CDR1 LNHDA, CDR2 SQIVND (reference sequence). The CDR3 contains 15 residues. The CDR3 region is CASSIRGFSTDTQYF. The DNA of the CDR3 is TGTGCCAGTAGTATAAGGGGCTTTAGCACAGATACGCAGTATTTT.

The chain uses TRBV5-4 and TRBJ2-7, with 7 bases identical to TRBD2. The junction had 5 bases not matched to a gene; V was cut back by 3 bases and J by 2 bases. Looked up from germline, CDR1 is SGHNT and CDR2 is YYREEE (reference sequence). This CDR3 comprises 14 residues. Here the CDR3 DNA reads TGTGCCAGCAGCTCAAGACTAGCCACCTACGAGCAGTACTTC. Translation: CASSSRLATYEQYF.

The genes are TRBV27 and TRBJ2-1; TRBD2 matches 10 bases. The trim removed 4 bases at V and 7 bases at J, leaving 10 bases unmatched. CDR1 is MNHEY, CDR2 SMNVEV, per germline (reference sequence). This CDR3 has 16 residues. The DNA for the CDR3 is TGTGCCAGCAGTTACGAAGCGGGAGGGTTTATTAATGAGCAGTTCTTC. This sequence encodes CASSYEAGGFINEQFF.

The rearrangement joins TRBV7-6 to TRBJ2-3; unclear D gene. The CDR3 is 13 residues long. With 5 bases removed from V and 4 bases from J, the gap between germline ends came to 10 bases. Per the germline V gene, CDR1 is SGHVS and CDR2 is FNYEAQ. In DNA form, the CDR3 reads TGTGCCAGCAGCCTCTTGGCCGCAGATACGCAGTATTTT. Protein sequence: CASSLLAADTQYF. The full variable domain, in which reference TRBV7-6 and TRBJ2-3 provide the parts outside the CDR3, is GAGVSQSPRYKVTKRGQDVALRCDPISGHVSLYWYRQALGQGPEFLTYFNYEAQQDKSGLPNDRFSAERPEGSISTLTIQRTEQRDSAMYRCASSLLAADTQYFGPGTRLTVL.

The chain has TRBV4-1 and TRBJ2-4; the D is unclear. CDR1 MGHRA and CDR2 YSYEKL come from the germline V gene. V was cut by 0 bases and J by 0 bases, with 6 bases left in between. The CDR3 loop spans 15 amino acids. The CDR3 bases are TGCGCCAGCAGCCAAGAACAGCTAGCCAAAAACATTCAGTACTTC. This sequence encodes CASSQEQLAKNIQYF.

The chain carries TRBV4-1 and TRBJ2-3, with D possibly TRBD2 on 5 matching bases. V dropped 4 bases and J dropped 10 bases, with 12 bases sitting between them. The germline V gene has CDR1 MGHRA and CDR2 YSYEKL. CDR3 length: 12 amino acids. The CDR3 DNA reads as TGCGCCAGCAGCCCTCCCCCCGGGGCGCAGTATTTT. Its protein is CASSPPPGAQYF.

The chain recombines TRBV7-8 with TRBJ2-2; TRBD2 aligns across 10 bases. The CDR3 sequence is 18 residues long. Per germline, CDR1 SGHVS and CDR2 FQNEAQ. Trimming took 0 bases from V and 3 from J; bases not matched to a gene: 7. The CDR3 loop reads CASSLAGTSARYTGELFF. In DNA form, the CDR3 reads TGTGCCAGCAGCTTAGCGGGGACTAGCGCCCGTTACACCGGGGAGCTGTTTTTT.

The chain recombines TRBV15 with TRBJ2-7; the D gene is possibly TRBD2 (7 bases). Trimming took off 3 bases at V and 3 bases at J, with 21 bases between the two ends. CDR1 and CDR2 (germline): LNHNV, YYDKDF (reference sequence). CDR3 length equals 17 residues. The DNA of the CDR3 is TGTGCCACCAGCAGGCGACAGTATGGGGGGGCTGGCTACGAGCAGTACTTC. Protein: CATSRRQYGGAGYEQYF.

This clone was detected a few times. The chain recombines TRBV27 with TRBJ1-1; D might be TRBD1 (5 bases). The germline V gene has CDR1 MNHEY and CDR2 SMNVEV (reference sequence). There are 14 residues in the CDR3. Between the trimmed V and J ends, which lost 3 bases and 3 bases, there was a span of 11 bases. Here the CDR3 DNA reads TGTGCCAGCAGTTTTGGGCAGGGTTACACTGAAGCTTTCTTT. Protein: CASSFGQGYTEAFF.

This chain uses TRBV12-5 with TRBJ2-7; D gene unclear. Trimming took 6 bases from V and 3 from J, leaving 9 bases between them. Germline V gene data show CDR1 as LGHNT and CDR2 as FRNRAP. The CDR3 spans 12 residues. This chain's CDR3 is CASGPSYYEQYF. CDR3 DNA: TGTGCTAGTGGCCCTTCCTACTACGAGCAGTACTTC.